The clone carrying this T cell receptor beta chain was observed a few times. The source of the sample is a study of blood T cell repertoires in COVID-19. Study background: T cells, B-cell-depleted T cells, or PBMCs provided the cDNA or gDNA that served as material.

V was pared by 3 bases and J by 8 bases, with 5 bases of the junction left unmatched. This CDR3 is 15 amino acids long. Germline V CDR1 and CDR2: LNHNV, YYDKDF (reference sequence). Profiled with immunoSEQ multiplex PCR; TCRdb holds only in-frame clones, not every one. Seen here are over 65,000 clones, about 78% observed once, and the top ten hold approximately 34%. This chain uses TRBV15 with TRBJ1-6; 9 bases align to TRBD1. Sequencing was done on a sample of peripheral blood. The sequence derives from a man aged 60 to 69 with COVID-19, enrolled during active disease. CDR3 nucleotides: TGTGCCACCAGCAGTCGGGACAGGGATTATTCACCCCTCCACTTT. This sequence encodes CATSSRDRDYSPLHF.